This T cell receptor beta chain was sequenced during a study of cytomegalovirus exposure and HLA in healthy donors. Across the study: Sequencing of some 190 million T cells in an earlier analysis found some 100 million unique TCR beta sequences.

The study ran its PCR with 60 Vbeta and 13 Jbeta primers. Some clones are missing from TCRdb's copy, which holds only in-frame ones; the method was immunoSEQ multiplex PCR. The sample includes 130,000 to 150,000 clones, around 81% seen only once; the top ten take about 2.5%. V was clipped by 5 bases and J by 5 bases; unmatched bases: 7. Germline V CDR1 and CDR2: MNHEY, SMNVEV (reference sequence). The CDR3 runs to 14 residues. This clone was observed a handful of times. This sequence joins TRBV27 and TRBJ2-5; 8 bases align to TRBD1. The TCR originated in a male donor in good health and CMV-seronegative. Sequenced: PBMCs. The CDR3 nucleotides read TGTGCCAGCAGTACACGGACAGGGTACGAGACCCAGTACTTC. It specifies CASSTRTGYETQYF.